The rows below give T cell receptor beta chains drawn from one sample of a study of CD8 T cells in Susac syndrome. TCRdb fed the immunoSEQ multiplex PCR reads into MiXCR, producing one record per CDR3 protein. The repertoire includes about 120,000 distinct CDR3 sequences, about 90% of them detected once, and 0.11% to 0.15% sits in the top ten. The sequenced sample consisted of CD4+ T cells from PBMCs. These receptors were collected from a human donor in good health. The CDR3 runs from the conserved cysteine through the conserved F or W. The D gene is left open where the match is weak. The size entry is marked missing in some rows and otherwise reads once, few, many or a size class.

-,TRBJ1-5,TRBV19,TRBD1,CASSVDRNYQPQHF,TGTGCCAGTAGTGTGGACAGGAATTATCAGCCCCAGCATTTT
-,TRBJ2-2,TRBV6-2/TRBV6-3,-,CASSFTPFPGELFF,TGTGCCAGCAGTTTTACCCCCTTCCCCGGGGAGCTGTTTTTT
-,TRBJ2-7,TRBV6-5,TRBD1,CASRVPGTEYEQYF,TGTGCCAGCAGGGTACCCGGGACAGAGTACGAGCAGTACTTC
-,TRBJ2-2,TRBV7-2,-,CASSLLIGGTGELFF,TGTGCCAGCAGCTTATTGATAGGTGGAACCGGGGAGCTGTTTTTT
-,TRBJ2-7,TRBV7-2,TRBD1,CASSSDRAEQYF,TGTGCCAGCAGCTCGGACAGGGCCGAGCAGTACTTC
-,TRBJ2-4,TRBV11-1,TRBD1,CASSPRGLGGIQYF,TGTGCCAGCAGCCCGAGGGGGCTTGGCGGCATTCAGTACTTC
-,TRBJ1-2,TRBV4-1,TRBD1,CASSQGQGAHYGYTF,TGCGCCAGCAGCCAAGGACAGGGGGCGCACTATGGCTACACCTTC
-,TRBJ2-3,TRBV7-2,-,CASSLGSAGSADTQYF,TGTGCCAGCAGCTTAGGCTCGGCAGGGTCCGCAGATACGCAGTATTTT
-,TRBJ2-3,TRBV6-6,-,CASRLRGDTDTQYF,TGTGCCAGCAGGCTCCGAGGGGACACAGATACGCAGTATTTT
-,TRBJ2-1,TRBV29-1,TRBD2,CSVVGLAGSYNEQFF,TGCAGCGTTGTAGGGCTAGCGGGATCCTACAATGAGCAGTTCTTC
-,TRBJ2-7,TRBV15,-,CATSNQGTYEQYF,TGTGCCACCAGCAACCAGGGGACCTACGAGCAGTACTTC
-,TRBJ2-5,TRBV15,TRBD1,CATSRRGQGKETQYF,TGTGCCACCAGCAGACGGGGACAGGGGAAAGAGACCCAGTACTTC
-,TRBJ2-5,TRBV7-2,TRBD1,CASSLYRGSGETQYF,TGTGCCAGCAGCCTTTACAGGGGTTCGGGAGAGACCCAGTACTTC
-,TRBJ2-1,TRBV25-1,TRBD2,CASSEQLAGVQQFF,TGTGCCAGCAGTGAGCAACTAGCGGGAGTACAGCAGTTCTTC
-,TRBJ2-1,TRBV2,-,CASNQLGSYNEQFF,TGTGCCAGCAACCAACTGGGGTCTTACAATGAGCAGTTCTTC
-,TRBJ1-2,TRBV1,-,CTSSQVYRPGVGYGYTF,TGCACCAGCAGCCAAGTTTACAGGCCCGGGGTGGGCTATGGCTACACCTTC
few,TRBJ1-1,TRBV6-5,-,CASSSISRANTEAFF,TGTGCCAGCAGCTCCATCTCGCGGGCGAACACTGAAGCTTTCTTT
-,TRBJ2-5,TRBV12-3/TRBV12-4,TRBD1,CASSLAGGQETQYF,TGTGCCAGCTCCTTAGCAGGGGGACAAGAGACCCAGTACTTC
-,TRBJ2-7,TRBV6-5,TRBD2,CASTERLALAYEQYF,TGTGCCAGCACCGAGAGACTAGCGCTTGCCTACGAGCAGTACTTC
-,TRBJ1-5,TRBV7-9,-,CASSLGGLGAGPQHF,TGTGCCAGCAGCTTAGGAGGTTTAGGGGCTGGGCCCCAGCATTTT